The next 24 T cell receptor beta chains were all read from a single sample in a study of graft-versus-host responses after intestinal transplantation. Antigens for these TCRs are unknown. Sequencing used immunoSEQ multiplex PCR; TCRdb keeps in-frame clones, though not all of them. The sample has 65,000 to 90,000 clones; approximately 90% are singletons. Sequenced here: unstimulated CD8+ T cells sorted from spleen or lymph node cells, sampled before transplant. The source of these receptors is a human donor who was the organ donor for an intestinal transplant.

The genes are TRBV19 and TRBJ1-5; D gene ambiguous. The CDR3 is 15 amino acids. Germline CDR1 LNHDA, CDR2 SQIVND (reference sequence). Between the trimmed V and J ends, which lost 7 bases and 5 bases, there was a span of 18 bases. This CDR3 is CASNMGPYIDQPQHF. In DNA form, the CDR3 reads TGTGCCAGTAACATGGGCCCCTACATAGATCAGCCCCAGCATTTT.

The chain carries TRBV6-5 and TRBJ2-7; 11 nucleotides align to TRBD1. The germline CDR1 and CDR2 sequences are MNHEY and SVGAGI. This CDR3 has 15 amino acids. V was pared by 5 bases and J by 2 bases, with 5 bases of the junction left unmatched. CDR3 sequence reads: CASSSGTGGTYEQYF. DNA for the CDR3: TGTGCCAGCAGTAGCGGGACAGGGGGTACCTACGAGCAGTACTTC.

The V and J genes are TRBV7-8 and TRBJ2-5; no definite D call. CDR1 and CDR2 from the germline V gene are SGHVS and FQNEAQ. The CDR3 runs to 15 residues. Deletions cut 1 base from V and 1 base from J, with 10 bases between. CDR3 bases: TGTGCCAGCAGCTTAGTCCGTGGTAGCCAAGAGACCCAGTACTTC. Translating it yields CASSLVRGSQETQYF.

The gene calls are TRBV2 and TRBJ2-3; 9 nucleotides agree with TRBD1. Germline CDR1 reads SNHLY; CDR2 reads FYNNEI. Unmatched junction bases numbered 14, after V lost 7 bases and J lost 6 bases. This CDR3 has 16 residues. The CDR3 DNA reads TGTGCCAGCAACCCACCTGGGACAGGGTATGGCGATACGCAGTATTTT. Protein product: CASNPPGTGYGDTQYF.

The gene calls are TRBV15 and TRBJ2-1; possibly TRBD2 for D (5 bases). The germline V gene encodes CDR1 LNHNV and CDR2 YYDKDF (reference sequence). Trimming left V 5 bases short and J 7 bases short, with 12 bases between. There are 13 residues in the CDR3. CDR3 nucleotides: TGTGCCACCAGCGAACAGAGGAGGAATGAGCAGTTCTTC. This sequence encodes CATSEQRRNEQFF.

The V call is TRBV27, the J call TRBJ1-2, with no clear D. Germline lookup yields CDR1 MNHEY and CDR2 SMNVEV (reference sequence). The V and J ends lost 3 bases and 4 bases respectively, with 9 bases between them. The CDR3 extends over 13 amino acids. CDR3 coding DNA: TGTGCCAGCAGTTTTAGGAGATCCTATGGCTACACCTTC. Amino acids: CASSFRRSYGYTF.

This clone has just a few counts. The chain recombines TRBV5-4 with TRBJ1-1, with D possibly being TRBD1 (6 bases). The CDR3 runs 14 residues. Trimming shortened V by 1 base and J by 4 bases, and 11 bases separated the two germline ends. CDR1 SGHNT and CDR2 YYREEE come from the germline V gene (reference sequence). CDR3 nucleotides: TGTGCCAGCAGCTTGTTGGGGGCAGGCACTGAAGCTTTCTTT. This codes for CASSLLGAGTEAFF.

J is TRBJ1-1 and V is TRBV6-5; weak D call: TRBD1 (5 bases). V was clipped by 2 bases and J by 4 bases, with 8 bases between them. CDR3 length: 13 amino acids. Germline V gene sequence: CDR1 MNHEY, CDR2 SVGAGI. This chain's CDR3 is CASSYVGGTEAFF. The DNA of the CDR3 is TGTGCCAGCAGTTACGTGGGGGGCACTGAAGCTTTCTTT.

V and J are TRBV9 and TRBJ1-2, with 9 bases matching TRBD1. The CDR3 runs to 13 residues. Germline V gene sequence: CDR1 SGDLS, CDR2 YYNGEE. V lost 3 bases, J lost 8 bases, and 5 bases stayed unmatched. CDR3 nucleotides: TGTGCCAGCAGCGAAACAGGGGGCCGCGGCTACACCTTC. Protein: CASSETGGRGYTF.

The CDR3: CASSLAGGRGEKLFF. CDR3 bases: TGTGCCAGCAGCTTGGCGGGGGGAAGGGGAGAAAAACTGTTTTTT. The rearrangement joins TRBV5-5 to TRBJ1-4; D possibly corresponds to TRBD1 (5 bases). The V end lost 0 bases, the J end lost 8 bases, and 14 bases lay between the germline ends. CDR1 SGHKS and CDR2 YYEKEE come from the germline V gene (reference sequence). This CDR3 contains 15 residues.

The chain has TRBV2 and TRBJ1-1; D call uncertain. Per the germline V gene, CDR1 is SNHLY and CDR2 is FYNNEI. The CDR3 runs to 14 residues. The V and J ends lost 8 bases and 4 bases respectively, with 17 bases between them. CDR3 amino acids: CASPEGPKGTEAFF. The CDR3 DNA reads as TGTGCCAGCCCGGAGGGCCCGAAGGGCACTGAAGCTTTCTTT.

The V call is TRBV5-1, the J call TRBJ1-2; 8 bases match TRBD1. The CDR3 is 14 amino acids. With V trimmed by 4 bases and J by 3 bases, 5 bases remained unmatched. Germline V gene data show CDR1 as SGHRS and CDR2 as YFSETQ. The CDR3 DNA sequence: TGCGCCAGCAGCGTCGGACAGGGCGACTATGGCTACACCTTC. Amino acid sequence: CASSVGQGDYGYTF. Supplemented by reference TRBV5-1 and TRBJ1-2, the full variable domain reads KAGVTQTPRYLIKTRGQQVTLSCSPISGHRSVSWYQQTPGQGLQFLFEYFSETQRNKGNFPGRFSGRQFSNSRSEMNVSTLELGDSALYLCASSVGQGDYGYTFGSGTRLTVV.

The chain carries TRBV4-3 and TRBJ2-7; 11 nucleotides agree with TRBD2. The CDR3 is 16 residues long. V dropped 3 bases and J dropped 0; count of bases not matched to a gene: 4. In germline, CDR1 is LGHNA, CDR2 YSLEER. The CDR3 reads CASSHELAGDSYEQYF. The CDR3, as DNA: TGCGCCAGCAGCCACGAACTAGCGGGGGACTCCTACGAGCAGTACTTC.

V is TRBV29-1 and J is TRBJ2-7; tentatively, D is TRBD1 (5 bases). Trimming took 7 bases from V and 2 from J, leaving 18 bases between them. CDR1 and CDR2 (germline): SQVTM, ANQGSEA. This CDR3 spans 14 amino acids. Written as DNA, the CDR3 is TGCAGCGCTCTGGGGCAGGGCGGACCCTACGAGCAGTACTTC. Its protein product is CSALGQGGPYEQYF.

This clone has only one observation. The chain joins TRBV5-8 to TRBJ2-7; no clear D. The CDR3 runs 11 residues. Germline lookup yields CDR1 SGHTS and CDR2 YDEGEE. V lost 2 bases to trimming and J lost 4 bases, with 4 bases between them. The CDR3 here is CASSFSYEQYF. Written as DNA, the CDR3 is TGTGCCAGCAGCTTTTCATACGAGCAGTACTTC.

The CDR3 spells CASSAGVRHF. Written as DNA, the CDR3 is TGTGCCAGCAGTGCGGGGGTACGGCATTTT. The gene calls are TRBV6-1 and TRBJ1-5, with D perhaps TRBD1 (5 bases). Per the germline V gene, CDR1 is MNHNS and CDR2 is SASEGT. Trimming left V 4 bases short and J 15 bases short, with 10 bases between. CDR3 length: 10 amino acids.

V is TRBV2 and J is TRBJ2-7; the D is unclear. The length of the CDR3 is 15 residues. The germline gives CDR1 SNHLY, CDR2 FYNNEI. Trimming stripped 3 bases from V and 1 base from J, with 13 bases between. The chain's CDR3 is CASSENSWISYEQYF. DNA for the CDR3: TGTGCCAGCAGTGAGAACAGTTGGATATCCTACGAGCAGTACTTC.

V gene TRBV2 combines with J gene TRBJ2-5; 10 positions agree with TRBD1. This CDR3 is built from 17 residues. Germline loops: CDR1 SNHLY, CDR2 FYNNEI. The V and J ends lost 5 bases and 5 bases, in that order; junction bases with no gene match: 14. The CDR3 DNA is TGTGCCAGCAGTTTTTCTCGGGACAGGGGACGACAGGAGACCCAGTACTTC. As protein: CASSFSRDRGRQETQYF.

This chain connects TRBV5-6 to TRBJ2-7; the D gene is possibly TRBD1 (5 bases). CDR1 and CDR2 (germline): SGHDT, YYEEEE. V was cut by 1 base and J by 3 bases, with 8 bases left in between. This CDR3 has 13 residues. The CDR3 region has the DNA TGTGCCAGCAGCTTGTCAGGGAACTACGAGCAGTACTTC. It is translated as CASSLSGNYEQYF. Filled out from reference TRBV5-6 and TRBJ2-7, the complete variable domain reads DAGVTQSPTHLIKTRGQQVTLRCSPKSGHDTVSWYQQALGQGPQFIFQYYEEEERQRGNFPDRFSGHQFPNYSSELNVNALLLGDSALYLCASSLSGNYEQYFGPGTRLTVT.

The V gene is TRBV5-1, the J gene TRBJ2-7; TRBD1 aligns across 8 bases. The CDR3 loop spans 16 amino acids. The ends lost 3 bases at V and 2 bases at J; junction bases unmatched: 10. Germline CDR1 is SGHRS and CDR2 is YFSETQ. The CDR3 DNA is TGCGCCAGCAGCTGGACACCGGACAGGGCGACCTACGAGCAGTACTTC. It codes for CASSWTPDRATYEQYF.

The chain recombines TRBV7-6 with TRBJ2-2, with a tentative D call TRBD2 (6 bases). V was shortened by 5 bases and J by 6 bases, with 16 bases between the two germline ends. Looked up from germline, CDR1 is SGHVS and CDR2 is FNYEAQ. The CDR3 is 15 residues long. CDR3 DNA: TGTGCCAGCAGCGCTCCCGGGGGTGACCCCGGGGAGCTGTTTTTT. As protein: CASSAPGGDPGELFF. The complete variable domain, with remaining parts taken from reference TRBV7-6 and TRBJ2-2, reads GAGVSQSPRYKVTKRGQDVALRCDPISGHVSLYWYRQALGQGPEFLTYFNYEAQQDKSGLPNDRFSAERPEGSISTLTIQRTEQRDSAMYRCASSAPGGDPGELFFGEGSRLTVL.

The chain joins TRBV4-1 to TRBJ2-5; 7 nucleotides agree with TRBD2. Germline V gene lookup returns CDR1 MGHRA and CDR2 YSYEKL. With 0 bases clipped from V and 4 bases from J, the junction kept 8 bases outside the gene matches. This CDR3 comprises 16 residues. CDR3 protein: CASSQEQRGSLETQYF. CDR3 bases: TGCGCCAGCAGCCAAGAGCAGCGGGGAAGTCTAGAGACCCAGTACTTC.

The table lists this clone with a few counts. The chain carries TRBV28 and TRBJ1-5; 9 bases map to TRBD1. Trimming at V came to 3 bases and at J to 4 bases, leaving 7 bases not matched to a gene. From germline, CDR1 is MDHEN and CDR2 SYDVKM. The CDR3 length is 16 residues. The CDR3 here is CASSFTDRGANQPQHF. The DNA of the CDR3 is TGTGCCAGCAGTTTTACAGACAGGGGGGCAAATCAGCCCCAGCATTTT.

The V gene is TRBV14, the J gene TRBJ2-7; the match to TRBD2 covers 7 bases. The CDR3 totals 13 residues. Germline CDR1 reads SGHDN; CDR2 reads FVKESK. V lost 3 bases and J lost 6; bases outside the gene matches: 5. The CDR3 spells CASSQGGLAEQYF. Written as DNA, the CDR3 is TGTGCCAGCAGCCAGGGAGGGCTGGCCGAGCAGTACTTC.